The rows below give T cell receptor beta chains drawn from one sample of a study of CD8 T cells in ankylosing spondylitis. TCRdb ran MiXCR on the 5' RACE reads and lists one entry per CDR3 protein. The sample gives 350,000 to 450,000 distinct CDR3 sequences, about 25% of which show up once; approximately 1% is in the top ten. Specimen: blood, either unsorted or a sorted T cell fraction (not recorded which). Receptor source: a male donor with ankylosing spondylitis. Each CDR3 is given without its conserved first and last residue. Part of the rows lack a size; the others show once, few, many or a class for expanded clones.

length	V	size	J	CDR3
14	TRBV7-2	.	TRBJ2-2	ASSPRAGTNTGELF
14	TRBV11-2	few	TRBJ2-1	ASSPRRGGSSNEQF
15	TRBV7-9	few	TRBJ2-7	ASSLAGGSGSFYEQY
15	TRBV7-2	few	TRBJ2-3	ASSLAGTSGRMDTQY
11	TRBV12-3/TRBV12-4	many	TRBJ1-5	ASSPRGIEPQH
12	TRBV6-2/TRBV6-3	few	TRBJ1-5	ASSQDTGNQPQH
12	TRBV12-3/TRBV12-4	.	TRBJ1-2	ASSPGLSNYGYT
13	TRBV20-1	.	TRBJ1-1	SARDQGGEGTEAF
16	TRBV24-1	.	TRBJ2-1	ATSTTVGRPLSYNEQF
11	TRBV6-5	.	TRBJ1-5	ASSSLINQPQH
12	TRBV9	.	TRBJ2-5	ASSVELGLETQY
12	TRBV7-9	few	TRBJ2-3	ASSPGRYTDTQY
13	TRBV15	few	TRBJ1-5	ATEALDSSNQPQH
14	TRBV20-1	few	TRBJ2-3	SARDWGRDFTDTQY
11	TRBV29-1	few	TRBJ2-3	SVVGRNTDTQY
12	TRBV5-1	many	TRBJ1-1	ASSIRTGGTEAF
14	TRBV4-1	.	TRBJ2-2	ASSRDTLANTGELF